This entry features one TCR beta chain sequence. 13 Jbeta primers and 60 Vbeta primers were used for the PCR. TCRdb's copy holds only in-frame clones and misses some; the assay was immunoSEQ multiplex PCR. The repertoire has about 270,000 clones, just over 70% of them found once; the top ten carry 2% to 2.5%. The sample originates from a study of cytomegalovirus exposure and HLA in healthy donors. This receptor was identified in a female donor in good health and CMV-seronegative. Specimen: PBMCs.

In DNA, the CDR3 is TGCAGCGGGAAGACAGGGGCCTCAAGGGAGGCTTTCTTT. Protein product: CSGKTGASREAFF. V usage is TRBV29-1 and J usage is TRBJ1-1; 8 nucleotides line up with TRBD1. The CDR3 spans 13 residues. Trimming removed 7 bases from V and 11 bases from J; junction bases left unmatched: 15. CDR1 is SQVTM, CDR2 ANQGSEA, per germline.